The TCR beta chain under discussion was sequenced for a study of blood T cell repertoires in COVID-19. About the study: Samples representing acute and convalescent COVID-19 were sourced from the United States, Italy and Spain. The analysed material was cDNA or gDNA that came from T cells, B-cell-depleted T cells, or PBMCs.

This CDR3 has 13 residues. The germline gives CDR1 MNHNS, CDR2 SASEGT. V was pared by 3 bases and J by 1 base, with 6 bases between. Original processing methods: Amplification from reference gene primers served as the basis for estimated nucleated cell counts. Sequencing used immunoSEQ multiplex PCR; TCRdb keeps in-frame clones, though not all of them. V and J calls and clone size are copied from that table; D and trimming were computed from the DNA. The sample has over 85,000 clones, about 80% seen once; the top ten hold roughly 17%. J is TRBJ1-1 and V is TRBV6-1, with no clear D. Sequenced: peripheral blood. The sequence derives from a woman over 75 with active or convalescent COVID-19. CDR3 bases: TGTGCCAGCAGTGACGCAGGGAACACTGAAGCTTTCTTT. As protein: CASSDAGNTEAFF.